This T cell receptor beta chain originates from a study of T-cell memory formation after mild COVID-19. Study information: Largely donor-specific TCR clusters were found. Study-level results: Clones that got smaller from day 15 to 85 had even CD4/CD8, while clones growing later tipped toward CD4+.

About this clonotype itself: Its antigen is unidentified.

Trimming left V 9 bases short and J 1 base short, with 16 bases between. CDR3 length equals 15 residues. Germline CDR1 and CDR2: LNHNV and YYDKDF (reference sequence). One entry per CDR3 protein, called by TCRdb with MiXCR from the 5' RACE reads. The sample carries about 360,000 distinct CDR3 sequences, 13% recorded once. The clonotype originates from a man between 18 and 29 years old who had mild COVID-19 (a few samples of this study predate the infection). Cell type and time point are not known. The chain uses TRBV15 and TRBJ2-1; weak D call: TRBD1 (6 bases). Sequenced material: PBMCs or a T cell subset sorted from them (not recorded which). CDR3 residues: CATSPGRGSYNEQFF. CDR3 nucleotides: TGTGCCACGAGCCCGGGCAGGGGATCCTACAATGAGCAGTTCTTC. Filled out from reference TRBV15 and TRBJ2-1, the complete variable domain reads DAMVIQNPRYQVTQFGKPVTLSCSQTLNHNVMYWYQQKSSQAPKLLFHYYDKDFNNEADTPDNFQSRRPNTSFCFLDIRSPGLGDTAMYLCATSPGRGSYNEQFFGPGTRLTVL.